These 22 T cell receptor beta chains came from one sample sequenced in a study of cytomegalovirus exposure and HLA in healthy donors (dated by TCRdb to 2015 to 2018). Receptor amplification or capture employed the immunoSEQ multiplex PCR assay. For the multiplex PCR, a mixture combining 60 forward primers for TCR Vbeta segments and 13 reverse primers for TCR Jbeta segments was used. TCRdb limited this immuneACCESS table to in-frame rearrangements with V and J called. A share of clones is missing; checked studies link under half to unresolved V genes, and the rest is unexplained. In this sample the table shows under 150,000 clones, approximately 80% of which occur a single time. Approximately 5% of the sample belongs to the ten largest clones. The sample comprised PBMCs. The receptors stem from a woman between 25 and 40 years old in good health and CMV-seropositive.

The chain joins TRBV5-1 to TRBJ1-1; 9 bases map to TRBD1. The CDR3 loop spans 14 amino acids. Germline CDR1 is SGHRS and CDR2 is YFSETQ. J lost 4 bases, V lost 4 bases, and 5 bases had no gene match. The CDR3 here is CASSTTGGITEAFF. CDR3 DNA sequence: TGCGCCAGCAGCACAACAGGGGGCATCACTGAAGCTTTCTTT.

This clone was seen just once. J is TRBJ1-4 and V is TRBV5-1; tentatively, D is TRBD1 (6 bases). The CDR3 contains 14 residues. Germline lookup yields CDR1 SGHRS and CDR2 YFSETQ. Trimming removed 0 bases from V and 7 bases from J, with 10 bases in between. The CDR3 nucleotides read TGCGCCAGCAGCTTGGAGGGGGTTAGTGAAAAACTGTTTTTT. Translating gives CASSLEGVSEKLFF.

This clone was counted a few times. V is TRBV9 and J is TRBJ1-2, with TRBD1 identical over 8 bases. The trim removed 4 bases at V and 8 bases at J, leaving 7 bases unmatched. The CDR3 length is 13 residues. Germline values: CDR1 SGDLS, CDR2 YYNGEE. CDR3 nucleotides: TGTGCCAGCAGCTCCCAGGGGGCTGAAGGCTACACCTTC. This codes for CASSSQGAEGYTF.

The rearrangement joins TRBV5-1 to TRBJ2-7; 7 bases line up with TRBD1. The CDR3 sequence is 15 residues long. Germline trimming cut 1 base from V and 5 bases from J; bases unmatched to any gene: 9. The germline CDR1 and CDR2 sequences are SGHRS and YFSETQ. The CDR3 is CASSLFDREKDEQYF. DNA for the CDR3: TGCGCCAGCAGCTTGTTCGACAGGGAAAAGGACGAGCAGTACTTC.

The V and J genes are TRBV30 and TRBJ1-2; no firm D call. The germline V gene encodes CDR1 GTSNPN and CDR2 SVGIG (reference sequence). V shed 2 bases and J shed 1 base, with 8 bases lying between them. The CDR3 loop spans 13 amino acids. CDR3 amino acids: CAWSLQFNYGYTF. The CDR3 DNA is TGTGCCTGGAGTCTACAGTTTAACTATGGCTACACCTTC. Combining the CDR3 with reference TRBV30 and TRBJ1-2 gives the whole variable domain SQTIHQWPATLVQPVGSPLSLECTVEGTSNPNLYWYRQAAGRGLQLLFYSVGIGQISSEVPQNLSASRPQDRQFILSSKKLLLSDSGFYLCAWSLQFNYGYTFGSGTRLTVV.

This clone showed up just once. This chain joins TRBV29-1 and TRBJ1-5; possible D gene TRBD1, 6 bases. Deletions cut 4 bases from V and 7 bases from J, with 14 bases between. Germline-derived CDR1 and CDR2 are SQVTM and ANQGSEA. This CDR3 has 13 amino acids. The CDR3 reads CSVVKDRGQPQHF. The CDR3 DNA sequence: TGCAGCGTTGTTAAGGACAGAGGGCAGCCCCAGCATTTT.

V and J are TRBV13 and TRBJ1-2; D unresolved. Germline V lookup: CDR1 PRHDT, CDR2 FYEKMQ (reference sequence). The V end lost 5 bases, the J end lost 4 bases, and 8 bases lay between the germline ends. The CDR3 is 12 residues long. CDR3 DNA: TGTGCCAGCAGCCTCGACTTCTATGGCTACACCTTC. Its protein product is CASSLDFYGYTF.

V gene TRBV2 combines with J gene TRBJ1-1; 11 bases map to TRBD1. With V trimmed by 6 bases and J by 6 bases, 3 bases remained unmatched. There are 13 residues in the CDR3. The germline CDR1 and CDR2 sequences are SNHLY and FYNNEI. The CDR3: CASSRDRGAEAFF. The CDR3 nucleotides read TGTGCCAGCAGCAGGGACAGGGGGGCTGAAGCTTTCTTT.

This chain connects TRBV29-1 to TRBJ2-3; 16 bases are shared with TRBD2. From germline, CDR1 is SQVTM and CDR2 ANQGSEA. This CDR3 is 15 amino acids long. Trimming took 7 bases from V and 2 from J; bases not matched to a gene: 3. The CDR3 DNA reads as TGCAGCGGGGGACTAGCGGGGGGGTTCACAGATACGCAGTATTTT. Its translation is CSGGLAGGFTDTQYF.

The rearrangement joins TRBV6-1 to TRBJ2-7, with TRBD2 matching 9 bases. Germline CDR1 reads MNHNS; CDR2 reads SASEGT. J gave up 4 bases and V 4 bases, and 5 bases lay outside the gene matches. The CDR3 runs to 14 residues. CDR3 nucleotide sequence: TGTGCCAGCAGTGCCAGCGGGGGGACTTACGAGCAGTACTTC. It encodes CASSASGGTYEQYF.

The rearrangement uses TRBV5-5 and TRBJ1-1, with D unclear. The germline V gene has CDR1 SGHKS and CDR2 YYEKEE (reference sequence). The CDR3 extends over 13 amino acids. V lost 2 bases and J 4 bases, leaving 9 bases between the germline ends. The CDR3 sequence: CASSFSGSTEAFF. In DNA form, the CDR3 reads TGTGCCAGCAGCTTTTCGGGATCCACTGAAGCTTTCTTT.

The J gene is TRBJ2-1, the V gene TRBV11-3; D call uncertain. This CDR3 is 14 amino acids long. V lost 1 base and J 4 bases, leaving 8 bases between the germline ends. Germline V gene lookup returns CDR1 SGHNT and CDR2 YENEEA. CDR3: CASSLVLQYNEQFF. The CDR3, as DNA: TGTGCCAGCAGCTTAGTTCTCCAGTACAATGAGCAGTTCTTC.

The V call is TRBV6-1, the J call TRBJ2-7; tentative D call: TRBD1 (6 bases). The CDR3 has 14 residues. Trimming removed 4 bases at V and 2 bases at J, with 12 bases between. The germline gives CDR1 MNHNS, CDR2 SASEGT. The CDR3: CASSGASGAYEQYF. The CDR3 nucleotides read TGTGCCAGCAGTGGGGCCTCAGGGGCCTACGAGCAGTACTTC.

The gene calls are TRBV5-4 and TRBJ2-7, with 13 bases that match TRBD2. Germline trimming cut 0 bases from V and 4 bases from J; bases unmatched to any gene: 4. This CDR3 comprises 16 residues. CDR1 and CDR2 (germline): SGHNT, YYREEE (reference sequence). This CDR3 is CASSLGGLAGLYEQYF. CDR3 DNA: TGTGCCAGCAGCTTGGGGGGACTAGCGGGACTATACGAGCAGTACTTC. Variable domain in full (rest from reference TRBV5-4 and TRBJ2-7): ETGVTQSPTHLIKTRGQQVTLRCSSQSGHNTVSWYQQALGQGPQFIFQYYREEENGRGNFPPRFSGLQFPNYSSELNVNALELDDSALYLCASSLGGLAGLYEQYFGPGTRLTVT.

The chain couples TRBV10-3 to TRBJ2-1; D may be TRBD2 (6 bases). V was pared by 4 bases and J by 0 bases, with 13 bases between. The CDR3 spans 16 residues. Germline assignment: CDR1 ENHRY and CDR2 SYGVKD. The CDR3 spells CAISGGDSGSYNEQFF. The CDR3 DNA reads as TGTGCCATCAGTGGCGGGGACTCTGGCTCCTACAATGAGCAGTTCTTC.

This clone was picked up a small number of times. The CDR3 reads CASTLLTGGGNTIYF. CDR3 nucleotides: TGTGCCAGCACCCTACTGACAGGGGGAGGAAACACCATATATTTT. J is TRBJ1-3 and V is TRBV13, with 9 positions matching TRBD1. CDR1 is PRHDT, CDR2 FYEKMQ, per germline (reference sequence). The CDR3 is 15 amino acids. Unmatched junction bases numbered 8, after V lost 7 bases and J lost 4 bases. The variable domain in full, with the rest retrieved from reference TRBV13 and TRBJ1-3, is AAGVIQSPRHLIKEKRETATLKCYPIPRHDTVYWYQQGPGQDPQFLISFYEKMQSDKGSIPDRFSAQQFSDYHSELNMSSLELGDSALYFCASTLLTGGGNTIYFGEGSWLTVV.

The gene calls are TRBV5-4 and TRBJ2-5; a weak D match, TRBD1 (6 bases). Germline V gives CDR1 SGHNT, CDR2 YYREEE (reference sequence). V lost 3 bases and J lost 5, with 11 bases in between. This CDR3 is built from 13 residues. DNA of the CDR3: TGTGCCAGCAGCTCCAGGGGCGGGGAGACCCAGTACTTC. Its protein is CASSSRGGETQYF. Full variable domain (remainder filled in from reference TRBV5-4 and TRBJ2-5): ETGVTQSPTHLIKTRGQQVTLRCSSQSGHNTVSWYQQALGQGPQFIFQYYREEENGRGNFPPRFSGLQFPNYSSELNVNALELDDSALYLCASSSRGGETQYFGPGTRLLVL.

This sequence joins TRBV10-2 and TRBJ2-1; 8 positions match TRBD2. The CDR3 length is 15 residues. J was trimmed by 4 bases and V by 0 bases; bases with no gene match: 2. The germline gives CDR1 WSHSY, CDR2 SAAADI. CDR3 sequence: CASSESSGSYNEQFF. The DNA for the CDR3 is TGCGCCAGCAGTGAGTCCAGCGGGAGTTACAATGAGCAGTTCTTC.

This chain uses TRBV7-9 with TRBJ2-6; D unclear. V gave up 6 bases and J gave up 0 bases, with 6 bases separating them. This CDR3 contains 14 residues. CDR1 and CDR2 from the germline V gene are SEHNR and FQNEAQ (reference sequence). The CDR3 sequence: CASSWPSGANVLTF. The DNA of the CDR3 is TGTGCCAGCAGTTGGCCCTCTGGGGCCAACGTCCTGACTTTC.

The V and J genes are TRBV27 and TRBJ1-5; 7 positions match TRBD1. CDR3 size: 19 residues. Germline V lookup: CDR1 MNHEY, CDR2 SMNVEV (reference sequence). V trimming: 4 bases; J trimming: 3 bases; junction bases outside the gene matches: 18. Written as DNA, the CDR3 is TGTGCCAGCAGTTGCCCCGTAGACCCCAGGGGGTTTCACAATCAGCCCCAGCATTTT. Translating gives CASSCPVDPRGFHNQPQHF.

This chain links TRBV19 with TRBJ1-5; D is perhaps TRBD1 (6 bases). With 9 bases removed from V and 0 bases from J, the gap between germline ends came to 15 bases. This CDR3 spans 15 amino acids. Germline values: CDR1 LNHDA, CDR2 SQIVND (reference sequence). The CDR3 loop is CASSGTQNSNQPQHF. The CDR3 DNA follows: TGTGCCAGCAGCGGGACACAAAATAGCAATCAGCCCCAGCATTTT.

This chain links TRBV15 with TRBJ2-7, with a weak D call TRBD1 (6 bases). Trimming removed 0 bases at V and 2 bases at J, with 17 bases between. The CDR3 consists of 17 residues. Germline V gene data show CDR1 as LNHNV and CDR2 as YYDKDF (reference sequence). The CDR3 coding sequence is TGTGCCACCAGCAGAGATGTATTCCAAGACAGGCCCTACGAGCAGTACTTC. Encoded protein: CATSRDVFQDRPYEQYF.